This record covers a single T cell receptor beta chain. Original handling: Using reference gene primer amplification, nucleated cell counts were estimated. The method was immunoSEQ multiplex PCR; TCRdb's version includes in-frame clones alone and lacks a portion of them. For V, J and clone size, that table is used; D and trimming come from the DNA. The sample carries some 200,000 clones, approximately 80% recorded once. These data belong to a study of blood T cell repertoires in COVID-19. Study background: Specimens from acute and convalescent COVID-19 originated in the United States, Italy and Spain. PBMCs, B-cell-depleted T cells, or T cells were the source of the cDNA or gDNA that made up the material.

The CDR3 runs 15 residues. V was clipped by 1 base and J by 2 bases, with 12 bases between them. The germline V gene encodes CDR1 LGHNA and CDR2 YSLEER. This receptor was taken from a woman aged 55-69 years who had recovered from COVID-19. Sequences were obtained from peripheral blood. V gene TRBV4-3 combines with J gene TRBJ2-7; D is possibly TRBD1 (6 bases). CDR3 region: CASSQVKTGPYEQYF. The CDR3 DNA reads TGCGCCAGCAGCCAAGTAAAAACAGGGCCCTACGAGCAGTACTTC.